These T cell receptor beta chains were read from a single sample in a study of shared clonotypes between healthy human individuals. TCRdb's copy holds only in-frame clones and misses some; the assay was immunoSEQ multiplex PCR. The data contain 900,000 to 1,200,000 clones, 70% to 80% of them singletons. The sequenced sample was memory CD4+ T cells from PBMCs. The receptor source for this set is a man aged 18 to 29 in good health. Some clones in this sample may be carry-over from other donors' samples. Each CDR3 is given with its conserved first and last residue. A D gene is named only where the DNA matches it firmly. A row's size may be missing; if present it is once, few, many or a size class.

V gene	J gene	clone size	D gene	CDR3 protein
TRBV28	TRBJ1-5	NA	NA	CASTEVDQPQHF
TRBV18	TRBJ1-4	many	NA	CASSPATNEKLFF
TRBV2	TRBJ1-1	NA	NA	CASWARMLNTEAFF
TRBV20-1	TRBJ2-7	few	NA	CSASTNNLGF
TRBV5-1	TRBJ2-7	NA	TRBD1	CASSLGFRGISSYEQYF
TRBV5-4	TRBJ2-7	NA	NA	CASSPPGDAREQYF
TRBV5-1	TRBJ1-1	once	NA	CASRFDPTSTEAFF
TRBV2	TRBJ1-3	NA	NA	CASNPHTSGNTIYF
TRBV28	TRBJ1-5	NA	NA	CASSPSSRGGGQPQHF
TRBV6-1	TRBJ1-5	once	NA	CASSANLRRGYSNQPQHF
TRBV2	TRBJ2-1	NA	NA	CASSEEEETSQFF
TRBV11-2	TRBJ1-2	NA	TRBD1	CASSHLQGSTYGYTF
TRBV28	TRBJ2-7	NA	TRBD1	CASYATGQGVEEQYF
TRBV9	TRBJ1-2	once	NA	CASSVVGGGGSPYGYTF
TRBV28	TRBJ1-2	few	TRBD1	CASSDRGYGYTF
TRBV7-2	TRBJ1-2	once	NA	CASSSRAGDNYGYTF
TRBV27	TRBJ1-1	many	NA	CASMGRTEAFF
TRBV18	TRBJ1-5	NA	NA	CASSPGGNQPQHF